The clone carrying this T cell receptor beta chain was detected a few times. Its antigen is still unknown. This sample is drawn from a study of beta chain features in type 1 diabetes. Study results and caveats: TCRB CDR3s were moderately but significantly shorter in Type 1 diabetes patients in all four CD4+ subsets. Fewer insertions but more deletions were seen at VDJ junctions in type 1 diabetes patients.

Sorting based on CD45RO/CCR7/CD25/CD127/CD95/CD27 separated CD4+ naive, central memory, regulatory and stem cell-like memory cells. TCRB transcripts that were expressed got sequenced, as all of the isolated RNA had been reverse transcribed. Only in-frame clones appear in the TCRdb table, and some are missing; sequencing was by immunoSEQ multiplex PCR. This sample carries fewer than 350,000 clones, about 8% of them seen once, and the ten largest clones take 0.9% to 1.2%. Germline assignment: CDR1 SGHAT and CDR2 FQNNGV. The CDR3 is made up of 15 amino acids. V lost 5 bases to trimming and J lost 0 bases, with 10 bases between them.

Sequencing was carried out using central memory CD4+ T cells from blood. This receptor was taken from a woman under 30 in good health. The genes are TRBV11-2 and TRBJ2-2; D unresolved. This CDR3 reads CASSLRAANTGELFF. The CDR3 DNA is TGTGCCAGCAGCCTCCGGGCCGCGAACACCGGGGAGCTGTTTTTT.